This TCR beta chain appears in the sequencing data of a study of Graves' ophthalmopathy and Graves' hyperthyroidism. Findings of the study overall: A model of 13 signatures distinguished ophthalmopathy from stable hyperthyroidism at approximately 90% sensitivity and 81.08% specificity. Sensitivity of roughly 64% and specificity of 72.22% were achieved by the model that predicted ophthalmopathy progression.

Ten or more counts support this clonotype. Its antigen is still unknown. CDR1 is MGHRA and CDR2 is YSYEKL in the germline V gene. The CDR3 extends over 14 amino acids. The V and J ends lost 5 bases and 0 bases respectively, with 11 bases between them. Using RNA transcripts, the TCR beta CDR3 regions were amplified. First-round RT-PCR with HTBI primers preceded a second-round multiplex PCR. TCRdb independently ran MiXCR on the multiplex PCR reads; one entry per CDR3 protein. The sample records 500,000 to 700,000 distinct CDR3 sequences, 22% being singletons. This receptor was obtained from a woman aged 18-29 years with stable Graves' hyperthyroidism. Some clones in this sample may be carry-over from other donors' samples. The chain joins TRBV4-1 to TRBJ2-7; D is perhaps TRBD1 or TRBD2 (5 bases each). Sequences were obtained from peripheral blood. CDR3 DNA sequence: TGCGCCAGCAGCGACCGGGACCCCTCCTACGAGCAGTACTTC. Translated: CASSDRDPSYEQYF.